Following are 8 T cell receptor beta chains from one sample sequenced in a study of technical replicates of blood from a few donors. This table comes from immunoSEQ multiplex PCR, and its TCRdb copy is limited to in-frame clones, with some not included. Of approximately 76,000 clones listed, around 85% are singletons. Sequences were obtained from PBMCs. All receptors derive from a human donor in good health. Some clones in this sample may be carry-over from other donors' samples.

The chain employs TRBV12-5 and TRBJ2-5, with 8 bases identical to TRBD2. Trimming cost V 0 bases and J 5 bases; bases outside gene matches: 23. The CDR3 runs to 21 residues. Germline CDR1 is LGHNT and CDR2 is FRNRAP. CDR3 sequence: CASGLVQRGRGPSYLEETQYF. The DNA for the CDR3 is TGTGCTAGTGGTTTGGTACAGCGGGGGCGGGGCCCGTCGTATTTGGAGGAGACCCAGTACTTC.

This clone was counted a single time. The chain joins TRBV25-1 to TRBJ1-1, with D possibly TRBD1 on 5 matching bases. The CDR3 has 14 residues. Germline CDR1 reads MGHDK; CDR2 reads SYGVNS. V was trimmed by 5 bases and J by 4 bases, leaving 14 bases between them. As DNA, the CDR3 is TGTGCCAGCAGTCTGCTGGGGGGAGGCACTGAAGCTTTCTTT. Translated: CASSLLGGGTEAFF.

The J gene is TRBJ2-7, the V gene TRBV5-8; TRBD2 is a possible D gene (5 bases). Germline lookup yields CDR1 SGHTS and CDR2 YDEGEE. Trimming stripped 7 bases from V and 0 bases from J, with 11 bases between. The CDR3 runs to 13 residues. The CDR3 bases are TGTGCCAGCGCCCGGAGGAGCTCCTACGAGCAGTACTTC. This gives the protein CASARRSSYEQYF. Drawing the rest from reference TRBV5-8 and TRBJ2-7, the complete variable domain is EAGVTQSPTHLIKTRGQQATLRCSPISGHTSVYWYQQALGLGLQFLLWYDEGEERNRGNFPPRFSGRQFPNYSSELNVNALELEDSALYLCASARRSSYEQYFGPGTRLTVT.

About this clone: A junction end diverges from the germline sequence, so it may reflect a read error. This sequence joins TRBV13 and TRBJ2-7, with D unclear. CDR1 is PRHDT, CDR2 FYEKMQ, per germline (reference sequence). The CDR3 extends over 16 amino acids. The CDR3 reads CASSSKLKTSSHEQYF. The CDR3 DNA is TGTGCCAGCAGCTCCAAATTAAAAACATCCTCCCACGAGCAGTACTTC. Full variable domain (missing parts from reference TRBV13 and TRBJ2-7): AAGVIQSPRHLIKEKRETATLKCYPIPRHDTVYWYQQGPGQDPQFLISFYEKMQSDKGSIPDRFSAQQFSDYHSELNMSSLELGDSALYFCASSSKLKTSSHEQYFGPGTRLTVT.

The chain combines TRBV19 with TRBJ1-4; no clear D gene. Trimming removed 5 bases at V and 8 bases at J, with 12 bases between. The CDR3 spans 13 residues. Germline-derived CDR1 and CDR2 are LNHDA and SQIVND (reference sequence). The CDR3 DNA reads as TGTGCCAGTAGTCGTACCTTACGGGAAAAACTGTTTTTT. The encoded protein is CASSRTLREKLFF.

The chain combines TRBV7-2 with TRBJ1-1; the match to TRBD1 covers 7 bases. The CDR3 totals 14 residues. In germline, CDR1 is SGHTA, CDR2 FQGNSA. Trimming removed 3 bases from V and 4 bases from J; junction bases left unmatched: 5. CDR3 amino acids: CASSFWAGGTEAFF. As DNA, the CDR3 is TGTGCCAGCAGCTTTTGGGCAGGGGGCACTGAAGCTTTCTTT.

The CDR3 DNA is TGTGCCAGCAGCCCGATGATATCTAGGGGGGATACGCAGTATTTT. Translation: CASSPMISRGDTQYF. This sequence joins TRBV7-3 and TRBJ2-3; D is possibly TRBD1 (6 bases). The V gene lost 5 bases and the J gene lost 6 bases, with 18 bases spanning the gap. Germline V CDR1 and CDR2: SGHTA, FQGTGA. CDR3 length: 15 amino acids.

CDR3 in DNA: TGTGCCAGCAAACCCAGTCCGGCTTTGACAGACAATGAGCAGTTCTTC. The encoded protein is CASKPSPALTDNEQFF. V gene TRBV7-3 combines with J gene TRBJ2-1, with D possibly being TRBD1 (5 bases). Trimming stripped 7 bases from V and 5 bases from J, with 21 bases between. The CDR3 spans 16 residues. Germline CDR1 SGHTA, CDR2 FQGTGA.